What follows are 10 T cell receptor beta chains derived from one specimen sequenced in a study of PD-1 blockade in classical Hodgkin lymphoma. Clones were sequenced by immunoSEQ multiplex PCR, and TCRdb holds only the in-frame ones, with some missing. Of 80,000 to 100,000 clones detected, approximately 94% appear once; the ten largest clones hold 1.5% to 2.5%. Indicated time point: cycle 4 day 1 (C4D1), after five to seven weeks of nivolumab. Exposure to brentuximab vedotin varied, and each patient had relapsed following autologous stem cell transplantation. The source material was peripheral blood mononuclear cells (PBMCs), sampled before the fourth cycle of nivolumab. Source of these receptors: a human donor with classical Hodgkin lymphoma.

The chain has TRBV4-1 and TRBJ1-2; TRBD1 aligns across 11 bases. CDR1 is MGHRA and CDR2 is YSYEKL in the germline V gene. The CDR3 is made up of 18 amino acids. Losses at the gene ends were 0 bases for V and 7 bases for J; bases not matched to a gene: 13. The CDR3 loop reads CASSQDIPLDRGLLGYTF. CDR3 sequence (DNA): TGCGCCAGCAGCCAAGATATCCCCCTGGACAGGGGGCTTCTTGGCTACACCTTC.

The chain uses TRBV9 and TRBJ2-7; TRBD2 matches at 8 bases. CDR1 is SGDLS, CDR2 YYNGEE, per germline. V lost 0 bases to trimming and J lost 1 base; unmatched junction nucleotides: 6. The CDR3 is made up of 16 amino acids. The CDR3 DNA sequence: TGTGCCAGCAGCGTAGACGTGCGGGAGGCTTCCTACGAGCAGTACTTC. As protein: CASSVDVREASYEQYF.

This chain links TRBV5-1 with TRBJ2-2; D unclear. The CDR3 has 13 amino acids. CDR1 SGHRS and CDR2 YFSETQ come from the germline V gene. V was trimmed by 0 bases and J by 7 bases, leaving 7 bases between them. The CDR3: CASSLGLDGELFF. CDR3 nucleotide sequence: TGCGCCAGCAGCTTGGGGCTCGACGGGGAGCTGTTTTTT.

This chain links TRBV11-2 with TRBJ2-3; the D gene is possibly TRBD1 (5 bases). V lost 5 bases to trimming and J lost 0 bases, with 15 bases between them. The CDR3 is made up of 16 amino acids. Germline V lookup: CDR1 SGHAT, CDR2 FQNNGV. CDR3 in DNA: TGTGCCAGCAGCCACGGTCGTGGGGCAAGCACAGATACGCAGTATTTT. Its translation: CASSHGRGASTDTQYF.

The chain couples TRBV5-1 to TRBJ1-5; D gene uncertain. CDR1 is SGHRS and CDR2 is YFSETQ in the germline V gene. The CDR3 is made up of 13 amino acids. With 0 bases removed from V and 4 bases from J, the gap between germline ends came to 5 bases. The CDR3: CASSLGANQPQHF. The CDR3 nucleotides read TGCGCCAGCAGCTTGGGAGCGAATCAGCCCCAGCATTTT.

With respect to this clone: The junction does not match germline at one end; this may be a read error. V gene TRBV27 combines with J gene TRBJ2-2, with 8 bases that match TRBD2. The CDR3 has 15 amino acids. Germline V lookup: CDR1 MNHEY, CDR2 SMNVEV (reference sequence). CDR3 nucleotide sequence: TGTGCCAGCAGTTTATGGCTAGCGGGCACCGGGGAGCTGCTTTTT. This codes for CASSLWLAGTGELLF.

The chain recombines TRBV5-4 with TRBJ1-4; possible D gene TRBD1, 6 bases. V lost 3 bases, J lost 8 bases, and 14 bases lay in between. CDR3 length equals 14 residues. Per germline, CDR1 SGHNT and CDR2 YYREEE (reference sequence). The CDR3 sequence: CASSSPGQPEKLFF. CDR3 DNA sequence: TGTGCCAGCAGCTCGCCGGGACAACCCGAAAAACTGTTTTTT.

The rearrangement links TRBV6-1 to TRBJ2-2; D is possibly TRBD1 (7 bases). The V gene lost 6 bases and the J gene lost 6 bases, with 14 bases spanning the gap. The CDR3 has 14 residues. Germline loops: CDR1 MNHNS, CDR2 SASEGT. CDR3 residues: CASRGDREAGELFF. DNA for the CDR3: TGTGCCAGCAGGGGAGACAGGGAGGCCGGGGAGCTGTTTTTT.

The chain is built from TRBV7-9 and TRBJ1-4; 7 bases match TRBD1. In germline, CDR1 is SEHNR, CDR2 FQNEAQ (reference sequence). The CDR3 length is 11 residues. After removal of 4 bases from V and 14 bases from J, the junction contained 4 bases not matched to a gene. CDR3 DNA: TGTGCCAGCAGCTCCCCGGGACAGCTGTTTTTT. Encoded protein: CASSSPGQLFF.

This clone was observed once. J is TRBJ2-7 and V is TRBV29-1; tentative D call: TRBD1 (6 bases). The V end lost 5 bases, the J end lost 5 bases, and 10 bases lay between the germline ends. The length of the CDR3 is 11 residues. The V gene's germline CDR1 is SQVTM and CDR2 ANQGSEA. CDR3 loop: CSVSRDNEQYF. The CDR3 coding sequence is TGCAGCGTTTCCAGGGACAACGAGCAGTACTTC.